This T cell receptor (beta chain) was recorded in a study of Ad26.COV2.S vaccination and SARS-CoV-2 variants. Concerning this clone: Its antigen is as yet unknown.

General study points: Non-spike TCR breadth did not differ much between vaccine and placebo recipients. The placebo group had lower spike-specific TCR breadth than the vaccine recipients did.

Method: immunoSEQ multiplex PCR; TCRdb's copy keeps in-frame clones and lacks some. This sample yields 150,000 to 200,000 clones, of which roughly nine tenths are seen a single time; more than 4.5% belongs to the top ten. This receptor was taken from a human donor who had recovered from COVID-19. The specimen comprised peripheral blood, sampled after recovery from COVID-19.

In nucleotides, the CDR3 is TGTGCCAGCAGCTTAGTAGATAACACTGAAGCTTTCTTT. The encoded protein is CASSLVDNTEAFF. J is TRBJ1-1 and V is TRBV7-2, with no clear D. This CDR3 has 13 amino acids. Germline CDR1 is SGHTA and CDR2 is FQGNSA. Trimming took 1 base from V and 2 from J, leaving 5 bases between them.